A single sample is the source of the 2 T cell receptor beta chains below, sequenced in a study of cytomegalovirus exposure and HLA in healthy donors. Primers for the PCR totalled 60 Vbeta and 13 Jbeta. Here immunoSEQ multiplex PCR was the method, and the copy in TCRdb shows in-frame clones only, minus some. The repertoire holds some 160,000 clones, with around three quarters as singletons. The sequencing sample was made of PBMCs. These receptors were collected from a middle-aged man in good health and CMV-seronegative.

This chain links TRBV5-4 with TRBJ2-3; 7 bases match TRBD1. V lost 0 bases, J lost 5 bases, and 3 bases stayed unmatched. The CDR3 spans 14 residues. CDR1 is SGHNT and CDR2 is YYREEE in the germline V gene (reference sequence). The CDR3 DNA reads TGTGCCAGCAGCTTGGAGGGGGCTGGAGATACGCAGTATTTT. Translation gives CASSLEGAGDTQYF. The full variable domain, in which reference TRBV5-4 and TRBJ2-3 provide the parts outside the CDR3, is ETGVTQSPTHLIKTRGQQVTLRCSSQSGHNTVSWYQQALGQGPQFIFQYYREEENGRGNFPPRFSGLQFPNYSSELNVNALELDDSALYLCASSLEGAGDTQYFGPGTRLTVL.

There are a few counts of this clone. As DNA, the CDR3 is TGTGCCAGCCTGAATCTGGGGGCGACTGAAGCTTTCTTT. Amino acid sequence: CASLNLGATEAFF. The V call is TRBV5-6, the J call TRBJ1-1; possible D gene TRBD1, 6 bases. The V and J ends lost 7 bases and 5 bases respectively, with 15 bases between them. This CDR3 has 13 residues. Germline CDR1 reads SGHDT; CDR2 reads YYEEEE. The full variable domain, rest sourced from reference TRBV5-6 and TRBJ1-1, is DAGVTQSPTHLIKTRGQQVTLRCSPKSGHDTVSWYQQALGQGPQFIFQYYEEEERQRGNFPDRFSGHQFPNYSSELNVNALLLGDSALYLCASLNLGATEAFFGQGTRLTVV.